What follows is one T cell receptor beta chain and its context. PCR employed 60 Vbeta and 13 Jbeta primers. Assay: immunoSEQ multiplex PCR; the TCRdb copy retains only in-frame clones and omits some. The sample consists of around 180,000 clones, approximately 84% of them appearing once. The source of the sample is a study of cytomegalovirus exposure and HLA in healthy donors. Between the trimmed V and J ends, which lost 6 bases and 6 bases, there was a span of 11 bases. Germline CDR1 MNHEY, CDR2 SMNVEV (reference sequence). The CDR3 consists of 12 residues. This chain joins TRBV27 and TRBJ1-1; D might be TRBD1 (5 bases). The sequence derives from a girl aged 5 to 17 in good health and CMV-seropositive. Source material: PBMCs. The CDR3 sequence: CASRGHTPEAFF. The DNA of the CDR3 is TGTGCCAGCAGAGGACATACCCCTGAAGCTTTCTTT.